The T cell receptor beta chain described here comes from a study of blood T cell repertoires in COVID-19. The wider study: From the United States, Italy and Spain came samples of acute and convalescent COVID-19.

The authors' processing: For nucleated cells, counts were estimated from reference gene primer amplification. The data were produced by immunoSEQ multiplex PCR, yet TCRdb's version contains in-frame clones alone and is incomplete. V and J calls and clone size are given by that table; D and trimming were obtained from the DNA. The sample yields around 99,000 clones, roughly 84% seen once. This clonotype originated in a woman between 45 and 60 years old with acute or convalescent COVID-19. Sequencing input: peripheral blood.

This chain's CDR3 is CASSQTQRGGKAGELFF. CDR3 sequence (DNA): TGCGCCAGCAGCCAAACACAGCGGGGGGGAAAGGCCGGGGAGCTGTTTTTT. The rearrangement links TRBV4-1 to TRBJ2-2; 10 positions match TRBD2. The CDR3 is 17 residues long. Germline V gene lookup returns CDR1 MGHRA and CDR2 YSYEKL. V trimming: 2 bases; J trimming: 6 bases; junction bases outside the gene matches: 9.